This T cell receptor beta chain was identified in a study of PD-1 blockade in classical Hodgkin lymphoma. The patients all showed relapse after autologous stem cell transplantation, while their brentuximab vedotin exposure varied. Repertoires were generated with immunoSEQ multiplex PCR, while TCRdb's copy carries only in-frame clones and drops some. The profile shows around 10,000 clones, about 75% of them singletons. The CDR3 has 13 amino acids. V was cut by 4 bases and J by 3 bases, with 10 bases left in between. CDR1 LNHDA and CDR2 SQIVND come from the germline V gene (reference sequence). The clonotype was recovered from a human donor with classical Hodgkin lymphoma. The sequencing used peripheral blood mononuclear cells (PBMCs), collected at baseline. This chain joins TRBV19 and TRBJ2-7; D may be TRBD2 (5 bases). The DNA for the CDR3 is TGTGCCAGTAGTACCGGTACTAGCTACGAGCAGTACTTC. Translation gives CASSTGTSYEQYF. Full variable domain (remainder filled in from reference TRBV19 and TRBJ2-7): DGGITQSPKYLFRKEGQNVTLSCEQNLNHDAMYWYRQDPGQGLRLIYYSQIVNDFQKGDIAEGYSVSREKKESFPLTVTSAQKNPTAFYLCASSTGTSYEQYFGPGTRLTVT.